This passage covers 26 T cell receptor beta chains from one sample sequenced in a study of cytomegalovirus exposure and HLA in healthy donors. The study ran its PCR with 60 Vbeta and 13 Jbeta primers. Clones were read by immunoSEQ multiplex PCR, and TCRdb kept only the in-frame ones, dropping some. Of about 230,000 clones in the sample, roughly 73% were seen once. The specimen was PBMCs. The source is a boy under 18 in good health and CMV-seronegative.

V gene TRBV5-4 combines with J gene TRBJ1-6; the match to TRBD1 covers 9 bases. Germline V lookup: CDR1 SGHNT, CDR2 YYREEE (reference sequence). Trimming removed 3 bases from V and 9 bases from J; junction bases left unmatched: 7. This CDR3 is built from 15 residues. This chain's CDR3 is CASSWGDRAGSPLHF. In nucleotides, the CDR3 is TGTGCCAGCAGCTGGGGGGACAGGGCTGGTTCACCCCTCCACTTT. Full variable domain (outside the CDR3, taken from reference TRBV5-4 and TRBJ1-6): ETGVTQSPTHLIKTRGQQVTLRCSSQSGHNTVSWYQQALGQGPQFIFQYYREEENGRGNFPPRFSGLQFPNYSSELNVNALELDDSALYLCASSWGDRAGSPLHFGNGTRLTVT.

V gene TRBV7-9 combines with J gene TRBJ2-5; D is perhaps TRBD1 (5 bases). The CDR3 is 13 residues long. V lost 3 bases and J lost 1, with 6 bases in between. The germline V gene encodes CDR1 SEHNR and CDR2 FQNEAQ (reference sequence). In DNA form, the CDR3 reads TGTGCCAGCAGCTTGGACACCCAAGAGACCCAGTACTTC. As protein: CASSLDTQETQYF. The full variable domain, rest sourced from reference TRBV7-9 and TRBJ2-5, is DTGVSQNPRHKITKRGQNVTFRCDPISEHNRLYWYRQTLGQGPEFLTYFQNEAQLEKSRLLSDRFSAERPKGSFSTLEIQRTEQGDSAMYLCASSLDTQETQYFGPGTRLLVL.

Concerning this clone itself: At one boundary the junction diverges from the germline segment, which might be a read error. The chain is built from TRBV7-7 and TRBJ2-3; no clear D. Germline CDR1 and CDR2: SSHAT and FNYEAQ (reference sequence). The CDR3 spans 14 residues. CDR3 residues: CASSPSGSTDTQYF. CDR3 bases: TGTGCTAGCAGCCCGTCAGGTAGCACAGATACGCAGTATTTT.

This clone was seen only a few times. The V gene is TRBV6-5, the J gene TRBJ2-4; D may be TRBD2 (5 bases). This CDR3 is built from 13 residues. Germline values: CDR1 MNHEY, CDR2 SVGAGI. Trimming took off 5 bases at V and 1 base at J, with 6 bases between the two ends. This CDR3 is CASSTRAKNIQYF. In nucleotides, the CDR3 is TGTGCCAGCAGTACTAGGGCCAAAAACATTCAGTACTTC.

V usage is TRBV19 and J usage is TRBJ1-4; TRBD1 matches at 8 bases. The length of the CDR3 is 16 residues. Germline trimming cut 5 bases from V and 8 bases from J; bases unmatched to any gene: 13. Germline CDR1 LNHDA, CDR2 SQIVND (reference sequence). The CDR3 DNA is TGTGCCAGTAGTTCTCCAAGGACAGGGACCTCGGAAAAACTGTTTTTT. Protein product: CASSSPRTGTSEKLFF.

Concerning this clone: The junction departs from the called germline gene at one end, perhaps through a read error. The V and J genes are TRBV7-9 and TRBJ1-1; 7 bases align to TRBD1. This CDR3 is built from 18 residues. The germline CDR1 and CDR2 sequences are SEHNR and FQNEAQ (reference sequence). The CDR3 protein is CSSSFFPPRQGGNTEAFF. CDR3 in DNA: TGTTCCAGCAGCTTCTTCCCCCCGCGACAGGGCGGGAACACTGAAGCTTTCTTT.

The chain carries TRBV7-8 and TRBJ2-6; D is unclear. CDR3 length: 17 residues. The V end was cut by 1 base, the J end by 0 bases, with 10 bases between. Germline V gene lookup returns CDR1 SGHVS and CDR2 FQNEAQ. CDR3 residues: CASSLVSGNSGANVLTF. The CDR3 DNA reads as TGTGCCAGCAGCTTAGTGTCGGGTAACTCTGGGGCCAACGTCCTGACTTTC.

The chain joins TRBV7-9 to TRBJ1-6, with 7 nucleotides matching TRBD1. The CDR3 has 13 amino acids. CDR1 and CDR2 from the germline V gene are SEHNR and FQNEAQ (reference sequence). V lost 10 bases and J lost 9; bases outside the gene matches: 9. CDR3 sequence reads: CATATGLGSPLHF. The CDR3, as DNA: TGTGCCACCGCGACAGGGTTAGGTTCACCCCTCCACTTT.

The chain combines TRBV28 with TRBJ2-2; D remains unclear. The germline gives CDR1 MDHEN, CDR2 SYDVKM. With 3 bases removed from V and 2 bases from J, the gap between germline ends came to 7 bases. The CDR3 is 14 residues long. The CDR3 region is CASSFISNTGELFF. The DNA for the CDR3 is TGTGCCAGCAGTTTTATTTCCAACACCGGGGAGCTGTTTTTT.

The chain has TRBV7-6 and TRBJ1-2; 7 bases are a match to TRBD1. The CDR3 loop spans 13 amino acids. Germline loops: CDR1 SGHVS, CDR2 FNYEAQ. Trimming at V came to 3 bases and at J to 8 bases, leaving 6 bases not matched to a gene. The CDR3 is CASSFEGAEGYTF. Written as DNA, the CDR3 is TGTGCCAGCAGCTTTGAGGGGGCGGAGGGCTACACCTTC.

The chain recombines TRBV4-1 with TRBJ1-1; 9 nucleotides agree with TRBD1. Germline trimming cut 0 bases from V and 0 bases from J; bases unmatched to any gene: 8. Per germline, CDR1 MGHRA and CDR2 YSYEKL. CDR3 length: 18 residues. The CDR3 reads CASSQDGTGYSMNTEAFF. The CDR3 DNA reads TGCGCCAGCAGCCAAGATGGGACAGGGTATTCAATGAACACTGAAGCTTTCTTT.

V and J are TRBV12-5 and TRBJ2-7, with 10 bases matching TRBD1. V lost 0 bases and J lost 0; bases outside the gene matches: 8. Germline lookup yields CDR1 LGHNT and CDR2 FRNRAP. The CDR3 loop spans 18 amino acids. The CDR3 protein is CASGLVLEGTGASYEQYF. In DNA, the CDR3 is TGTGCTAGTGGTTTGGTACTCGAGGGGACAGGGGCCTCCTACGAGCAGTACTTC.

The V and J genes are TRBV7-6 and TRBJ2-2; D is uncertain. The CDR3 loop spans 14 amino acids. The V gene lost 4 bases and the J gene lost 3 bases, with 9 bases spanning the gap. Germline V lookup: CDR1 SGHVS, CDR2 FNYEAQ. CDR3: CASSSARDTGELFF. For the CDR3, the DNA is TGTGCCAGCAGCTCAGCGAGAGACACCGGGGAGCTGTTTTTT.

The chain joins TRBV5-6 to TRBJ2-3; a possible D gene is TRBD2 (6 bases). The CDR3 runs to 15 residues. Germline V CDR1 and CDR2: SGHDT, YYEEEE. V lost 0 bases to trimming and J lost 3 bases, with 11 bases between them. CDR3 bases: TGTGCCAGCAGCTTGGTACCTAGCGCGACAGATACGCAGTATTTT. Translating it yields CASSLVPSATDTQYF.

The chain carries TRBV7-2 and TRBJ2-3; 8 nucleotides match TRBD2. The CDR3 spans 18 residues. With V trimmed by 1 base and J by 2 bases, 11 bases remained unmatched. Germline CDR1 SGHTA, CDR2 FQGNSA. CDR3 sequence reads: CASSLGPAGGGHTDTQYF. The CDR3 DNA is TGTGCCAGCAGCTTAGGGCCAGCGGGCGGGGGGCACACAGATACGCAGTATTTT.

The chain carries TRBV27 and TRBJ2-3; TRBD1 might be the D (6 bases). The V end lost 4 bases, the J end lost 1 base, and 15 bases lay between the germline ends. Germline CDR1 reads MNHEY; CDR2 reads SMNVEV (reference sequence). The CDR3 length is 16 residues. CDR3: CASSSHDRTGTDTQYF. CDR3 bases: TGTGCCAGCAGTTCTCATGACAGGACAGGCACAGATACGCAGTATTTT.

The chain employs TRBV5-1 and TRBJ1-4; possibly TRBD1 for D (6 bases). Trimming cost V 0 bases and J 4 bases, with 7 bases left between them. This CDR3 region has 14 residues. Germline V CDR1 and CDR2: SGHRS, YFSETQ. The CDR3 region is CASSLGQVNEKLFF. DNA for the CDR3: TGCGCCAGCAGCTTGGGACAGGTTAATGAAAAACTGTTTTTT.

V gene TRBV2 combines with J gene TRBJ2-5, with D possibly being TRBD1 (6 bases). CDR1 is SNHLY and CDR2 is FYNNEI in the germline V gene. Trimming shortened V by 0 bases and J by 9 bases, and 17 bases separated the two germline ends. The CDR3 has 15 amino acids. The CDR3 DNA reads TGTGCCAGCAGTGAAGCAAGGACAGCAGCTGTGGCCCAGTACTTC. Its translation: CASSEARTAAVAQYF.

The rearrangement links TRBV10-1 to TRBJ1-5; D is unclear. The CDR3 has 15 residues. Germline V gene lookup returns CDR1 WNHNN and CDR2 SYGVQD (reference sequence). Trimming removed 5 bases from V and 2 bases from J, with 13 bases in between. The CDR3 protein is CASSQEGRGNQPQHF. CDR3 in DNA: TGCGCCAGCAGTCAGGAAGGGAGAGGCAATCAGCCCCAGCATTTT.

This clone was found once. V and J are TRBV4-1 and TRBJ2-1; D is perhaps TRBD2 (5 bases). This CDR3 contains 19 residues. The germline CDR1 and CDR2 sequences are MGHRA and YSYEKL. Between the trimmed V and J ends, which lost 2 bases and 1 base, there was a span of 21 bases. The CDR3 coding sequence is TGCGCCAGCAGCCAACTCCCCCCTCTGATAGCGTCGTCCTACAATGAGCAGTTCTTC. Translation: CASSQLPPLIASSYNEQFF.

The V and J genes are TRBV5-1 and TRBJ1-1; D gene ambiguous. From germline, CDR1 is SGHRS and CDR2 YFSETQ. V lost 0 bases and J lost 0, with 9 bases in between. This CDR3 contains 15 residues. This chain's CDR3 is CASSLDGVMNTEAFF. The CDR3 DNA reads as TGCGCCAGCAGCTTGGACGGGGTTATGAACACTGAAGCTTTCTTT.

The chain employs TRBV5-4 and TRBJ2-5, with 7 bases that match TRBD2. Trimming at V came to 7 bases and at J to 0 bases, leaving 9 bases not matched to a gene. The germline V gene encodes CDR1 SGHNT and CDR2 YYREEE (reference sequence). This CDR3 region has 15 residues. The CDR3 nucleotides are TGTGCCAGCTCGGAGGCTAGCGGATACCAAGAGACCCAGTACTTC. Translated: CASSEASGYQETQYF.

The chain uses TRBV29-1 and TRBJ1-4, with a tentative D call TRBD1 (5 bases). The germline V gene has CDR1 SQVTM and CDR2 ANQGSEA. This CDR3 has 14 residues. V shed 2 bases and J shed 8 bases, with 15 bases lying between them. The CDR3 DNA reads TGCAGCGTTGAATCTACGCAGGCAGGGGAAAAACTGTTTTTT. Amino acid sequence: CSVESTQAGEKLFF.

The CDR3 loop is CSVTVTGVYGYTF. The CDR3 nucleotides are TGCAGCGTTACTGTGACAGGGGTCTATGGCTACACCTTC. The V and J genes are TRBV29-1 and TRBJ1-2, with 8 bases identical to TRBD1. Per germline, CDR1 SQVTM and CDR2 ANQGSEA. With V trimmed by 5 bases and J by 4 bases, 6 bases remained unmatched. This CDR3 is 13 amino acids long.

The CDR3 DNA sequence: TGTGCCAGCAGCCGGGCTAGCGGTGGCACAGATACGCAGTATTTT. Protein: CASSRASGGTDTQYF. This rearrangement joins TRBV4-2 to TRBJ2-3; 7 bases fit TRBD2. The V gene's germline CDR1 is LGHNA and CDR2 YNFKEQ. The CDR3 runs to 15 residues. V was clipped by 4 bases and J by 1 base; unmatched bases: 5.

V is TRBV6-5 and J is TRBJ1-6; a possible D gene is TRBD1 (5 bases). The CDR3 is 12 residues long. Germline V lookup: CDR1 MNHEY, CDR2 SVGAGI. The ends were cut back, 6 bases at V and 9 bases at J, with 9 bases in the middle. The CDR3 nucleotides are TGTGCCAGCAGGACGGGGGGTTCACCCCTCCACTTT. This codes for CASRTGGSPLHF.